These T cell receptor beta chains were read from a single sample in a study of blood T cell repertoires in COVID-19. This table comes from immunoSEQ multiplex PCR, and its TCRdb copy is limited to in-frame clones, with some not included. This table has roughly 310,000 clones, approximately 88% appearing once. Sequencing was performed on peripheral blood. These receptors originate from a woman in her fifties or sixties with active or convalescent COVID-19. The CDR3 runs from the conserved cysteine through the conserved F or W. A D gene is named only where the DNA matches it firmly. Clone size appears in some rows only: once, few, many, or a class for an expanded clone.

size: .; D: TRBD1; V: TRBV24-1; J: TRBJ2-2; length: 17; DNA: TGTGCCACCAGTGATCCGGACAGGGGGCGTGTGACCGGGGAGCTGTTTTTT; CDR3: CATSDPDRGRVTGELFF
size: .; D: .; V: TRBV7-9; J: TRBJ2-2; length: 15; DNA: TGTGCCAGCAGCCCCTCCGGGGAGTACACCGGGGAGCTGTTTTTT; CDR3: CASSPSGEYTGELFF
size: .; D: .; V: TRBV27; J: TRBJ1-2; length: 15; DNA: TGTGCCAGCAGTTTATCCCCGGGACTAGTCTTTGACTACACCTTC; CDR3: CASSLSPGLVFDYTF
size: .; D: .; V: TRBV9; J: TRBJ1-5; length: 13; DNA: TGTGCCAGCAGCGGAGGGAGCAATCAGCCCCAGCATTTT; CDR3: CASSGGSNQPQHF
size: .; D: TRBD1; V: TRBV28; J: TRBJ2-5; length: 13; DNA: TGTGCCAGCAGTAAGGACAGGGCGGTGTCCCAGTACTTC; CDR3: CASSKDRAVSQYF
size: .; D: .; V: TRBV4-1; J: TRBJ2-5; length: 14; DNA: TGCGCCAGCAGCCACCAGGACAACCAAGAGACCCAGTACTTC; CDR3: CASSHQDNQETQYF
size: .; D: .; V: TRBV19; J: TRBJ1-6; length: 15; DNA: TGTGCCAGTAGTTCCTACAGGGATTATAATTCACCCCTCCACTTT; CDR3: CASSSYRDYNSPLHF
size: .; D: .; V: TRBV28; J: TRBJ1-3; length: 14; DNA: TGTGCCACCGGGGAGAGGGGGTATGGAAACACCATATATTTT; CDR3: CATGERGYGNTIYF
size: once; D: .; V: TRBV18; J: TRBJ1-5; length: 15; DNA: TGTGCCAGCTCACCCCTCGGCGGGGGTGATCAGCCCCAGCATTTT; CDR3: CASSPLGGGDQPQHF
size: few; D: TRBD1; V: TRBV27; J: TRBJ1-4; length: 14; DNA: TGTGCCAGCAGTTTTGGGACAGACATGAAAAAGCTGTTTTTT; CDR3: CASSFGTDMKKLFF
size: .; D: TRBD2; V: TRBV7-3; J: TRBJ2-5; length: 15; DNA: TGTGCCAGCAGCTTATTAGCGGGGGGGAGAGAGACCCAGTACTTC; CDR3: CASSLLAGGRETQYF
size: .; D: .; V: TRBV6-4; J: TRBJ2-3; length: 15; DNA: TGTGCCAGCAGTGAGTCGACAGTTCGGACAGATACGCAGTATTTT; CDR3: CASSESTVRTDTQYF
size: .; D: .; V: TRBV11-1; J: TRBJ2-2; length: 15; DNA: TGTGCCAGCAGCTCTCCGGGACTTAACACCGGGGAGCTGTTTTTT; CDR3: CASSSPGLNTGELFF
size: .; D: .; V: TRBV27; J: TRBJ2-7; length: 12; DNA: TGTGCCAGCAGTTCACACAGGGACGAGCAGTACTTC; CDR3: CASSSHRDEQYF
size: .; D: TRBD2; V: TRBV7-9; J: TRBJ2-3; length: 15; DNA: TGTGCCACCCAAGCGGGGCTAGAGTACACAGATACGCAGTATTTT; CDR3: CATQAGLEYTDTQYF
size: .; D: .; V: TRBV6-5; J: TRBJ1-1; length: 15; DNA: TGTGCCAGCAGGGCCAGGACTAGTGGCGGGACTGAAGCTTTCTTT; CDR3: CASRARTSGGTEAFF
size: few; D: TRBD1; V: TRBV27; J: TRBJ1-2; length: 13; DNA: TGTGCCAGCAGCGACAGGGGGTCCTATGGCTACACCTTC; CDR3: CASSDRGSYGYTF
size: .; D: .; V: TRBV12-3/TRBV12-4; J: TRBJ1-1; length: 12; DNA: TGTGCCAGCAGTTTTCCGAAGCTAGAAGCTTTCTTT; CDR3: CASSFPKLEAFF
size: .; D: .; V: TRBV2; J: TRBJ2-7; length: 12; DNA: TGTGCCAGCAAGGGAGAGTCCTACGAGCAGTACTTC; CDR3: CASKGESYEQYF
size: .; D: .; V: TRBV5-4; J: TRBJ2-7; length: 16; DNA: TGTGCCAGCAGCTTGGCCGGAGGGGGCGTAGGTAGAGAGCAGTACTTC; CDR3: CASSLAGGGVGREQYF
size: once; D: TRBD1; V: TRBV27; J: TRBJ1-2; length: 15; DNA: TGTGCCAGCAGTTTTAGCAGGGGGCCCTCCTATGGCTACACCTTC; CDR3: CASSFSRGPSYGYTF
size: .; D: TRBD1; V: TRBV7-2; J: TRBJ1-6; length: 15; DNA: TGTGCCAGCACCGTGAGCCGGGACAGGGATTCACCCCTCCACTTT; CDR3: CASTVSRDRDSPLHF
size: .; D: .; V: TRBV6-5; J: TRBJ2-7; length: 13; DNA: TGTGCCAGCAGTCCCCAGAGGCCGGACGAGCAGTACTTC; CDR3: CASSPQRPDEQYF
size: once; D: .; V: TRBV28; J: TRBJ1-5; length: 15; DNA: TGTGCCAGCAGTTTATGGCAGGGTGGAAATCAGCCCCAGCATTTT; CDR3: CASSLWQGGNQPQHF
size: .; D: .; V: TRBV28; J: TRBJ1-1; length: 11; DNA: TGTGCCAGCACCTCTCCGGGTGAAGCTTTCTTT; CDR3: CASTSPGEAFF
size: .; D: .; V: TRBV6-5; J: TRBJ1-5; length: 15; DNA: TGTGCCAGCAGGACGGTTCAGGGGCTCCATCAGCCCCAGCATTTT; CDR3: CASRTVQGLHQPQHF
size: .; D: .; V: TRBV10-3; J: TRBJ1-2; length: 15; DNA: TGTGCCATCAGTGGTCAGGGGAAGGTGACGGACGGCTACACCTTC; CDR3: CAISGQGKVTDGYTF
size: .; D: TRBD1; V: TRBV7-2; J: TRBJ1-2; length: 14; DNA: TGTGCCAGCAGCTACATCGGGACAGATTATGGCTACACCTTC; CDR3: CASSYIGTDYGYTF
size: .; D: TRBD1; V: TRBV2; J: TRBJ2-1; length: 15; DNA: TGTGCCAGCAGTCGGACAGGGGGCAAATACAATGAGCAGTTCTTC; CDR3: CASSRTGGKYNEQFF
size: .; D: .; V: TRBV27; J: TRBJ1-2; length: 13; DNA: TGTGCCAGCAGTTGGGCCATTAACTATGGCTACACCTTC; CDR3: CASSWAINYGYTF
size: .; D: .; V: TRBV9; J: TRBJ2-1; length: 15; DNA: TGTGCCAGCAGCGTTTATCGGGAGCCCTACAATGAGCAGTTCTTC; CDR3: CASSVYREPYNEQFF
size: .; D: .; V: TRBV15; J: TRBJ2-3; length: 15; DNA: TGTGCCACCCCGAGCCAAGGGGTTAACACAGATACGCAGTATTTT; CDR3: CATPSQGVNTDTQYF
size: .; D: TRBD1; V: TRBV10-3; J: TRBJ1-2; length: 16; DNA: TGTGCCATCAGTGAGCGACCTAGGACAGGGGACTATGGCTACACCTTC; CDR3: CAISERPRTGDYGYTF
size: .; D: TRBD1; V: TRBV28; J: TRBJ2-7; length: 13; DNA: TGTGCCAGCAGCCTGGGACAGACCTACGAGCAGTACTTC; CDR3: CASSLGQTYEQYF
size: .; D: .; V: TRBV11-2; J: TRBJ1-1; length: 12; DNA: TGTGCCAGCAGGGGAGTAGGGACTGAAGCTTTCTTT; CDR3: CASRGVGTEAFF
size: .; D: .; V: TRBV7-3; J: TRBJ1-2; length: 17; DNA: TGTGCCAGCAGCTTAACTGGGAGGGCTTCGGGTGGTTATGGCTACACCTTC; CDR3: CASSLTGRASGGYGYTF
size: .; D: .; V: TRBV14; J: TRBJ2-3; length: 15; DNA: TGTGCCAGCAGCCAACAGCTAGCGTCCACAGATACGCAGTATTTT; CDR3: CASSQQLASTDTQYF
size: .; D: .; V: TRBV9; J: TRBJ2-5; length: 14; DNA: TGTGCCAGCAGCGTAGCGAATAGCGCTGAGACCCAGTACTTC; CDR3: CASSVANSAETQYF
size: .; D: .; V: TRBV20-1; J: TRBJ1-1; length: 15; DNA: TGCAGTGCTAGTAATGGTGGCATTTCGAACACTGAAGCTTTCTTT; CDR3: CSASNGGISNTEAFF
size: .; D: TRBD1; V: TRBV11-2; J: TRBJ1-3; length: 15; DNA: TGTGCCAGCAGCCGCATCCTAGGACAGGGGAACACCATATATTTT; CDR3: CASSRILGQGNTIYF
size: .; D: TRBD1; V: TRBV30; J: TRBJ1-3; length: 12; DNA: TGTGCCTCGGGACAGGGTAGAAACACCATATATTTT; CDR3: CASGQGRNTIYF
size: .; D: TRBD1; V: TRBV6-4; J: TRBJ1-2; length: 15; DNA: TGTGCCAGCAGACCCGGGACAGGGAACCAATATGGCTACACCTTC; CDR3: CASRPGTGNQYGYTF
size: .; D: TRBD2; V: TRBV11-3; J: TRBJ2-1; length: 18; DNA: TGTGCCAGCAGCTCCCCCAGCGGGGGGGCCGGTTCCTACAATGAGCAGTTCTTC; CDR3: CASSSPSGGAGSYNEQFF
size: once; D: TRBD2; V: TRBV4-3; J: TRBJ2-7; length: 16; DNA: TGCGCCAGCAGCCAAGATTGGGGGACTAGCGTTTACGAGCAGTACTTC; CDR3: CASSQDWGTSVYEQYF
size: .; D: TRBD2; V: TRBV7-3; J: TRBJ2-6; length: 21; DNA: TGTGCCAGCAGCTCCCGGGATCTACTAGCGGGAGGTTCATATGGGGCCAACGTCCTGACTTTC; CDR3: CASSSRDLLAGGSYGANVLTF
size: .; D: TRBD1; V: TRBV30; J: TRBJ2-7; length: 12; DNA: TGTGCCTGGAGTGTACAGACAGGGATGCAGTACTTC; CDR3: CAWSVQTGMQYF
size: once; D: .; V: TRBV11-3; J: TRBJ2-7; length: 14; DNA: TGTGCCAGCAGCTTACGGGACAACTCCTACGAGCAGTACTTC; CDR3: CASSLRDNSYEQYF
size: .; D: .; V: TRBV6-4; J: TRBJ2-2; length: 14; DNA: TGTGCCGTCGGACGGGGACAAAAGGCCGGGGAGCTGTTTTTT; CDR3: CAVGRGQKAGELFF
size: once; D: .; V: TRBV5-6; J: TRBJ1-6; length: 16; DNA: TGTGCCAGCAGCTTGGGGGGAGGGAGGAATAATTCACCCCTCCACTTT; CDR3: CASSLGGGRNNSPLHF
size: once; D: TRBD2; V: TRBV30; J: TRBJ2-5; length: 15; DNA: TGTGCCTGGAGAAGTCTAGCGGGGGTCCAAGAGACCCAGTACTTC; CDR3: CAWRSLAGVQETQYF
size: .; D: TRBD1; V: TRBV5-1; J: TRBJ2-7; length: 14; DNA: TGCGCCAGCAGCTTGACAGGGGGCCTTTACGAGCAGTACTTC; CDR3: CASSLTGGLYEQYF
size: .; D: .; V: TRBV28; J: TRBJ2-7; length: 14; DNA: TGTGCCAGCAGTGCCTTCGGACAGACCTACGAGCAGTACTTC; CDR3: CASSAFGQTYEQYF
size: .; D: TRBD1; V: TRBV5-4; J: TRBJ2-4; length: 13; DNA: TGTGCCAGCAGCTTCAGGGGGCGGGACATTCAGTACTTC; CDR3: CASSFRGRDIQYF
size: once; D: TRBD1; V: TRBV30; J: TRBJ1-1; length: 14; DNA: TGTGCCTGGACCTCGGGACAGGGGTGGACTGAAGCTTTCTTT; CDR3: CAWTSGQGWTEAFF
size: .; D: .; V: TRBV19; J: TRBJ2-2; length: 15; DNA: TGTGCCAGTAGTATAGCCAGGACTAACACCGGGGAGCTGTTTTTT; CDR3: CASSIARTNTGELFF
size: few; D: TRBD1; V: TRBV7-2; J: TRBJ1-1; length: 17; DNA: TGTGCCAGCAGCCCGGGACAGCAGGACTTCATGAACACTGAAGCTTTCTTT; CDR3: CASSPGQQDFMNTEAFF